This TCR beta chain was retrieved from a study of T cell responses to AZD1222 COVID-19 vaccine. Sequencing was performed with immunoSEQ multiplex PCR; in TCRdb, only in-frame clones are kept and a portion is missing. The data show about 56,000 clones, with approximately 83% seen just once and approximately 15% held by the top ten. The CDR3 extends over 14 amino acids. The germline V gene has CDR1 SNHLY and CDR2 FYNNEI. With V trimmed by 6 bases and J by 5 bases, 8 bases remained unmatched. This receptor was identified in an adult in good health. The sample was peripheral blood, taken on day 0 of AZD1222 vaccination. The gene calls are TRBV2 and TRBJ2-5; 8 bases match TRBD2. The CDR3 is CASSYGGGRETQYF. CDR3 bases: TGTGCCAGCAGCTACGGGGGGGGCCGGGAGACCCAGTACTTC.